This T cell receptor (beta chain) was sequenced for a study of shared clonotypes between healthy human individuals. Overall study: CD4 naive cells filled three plates per donor, CD4 memory three, CD8 naive two and CD8 memory one.

The V and J ends lost 3 bases and 0 bases respectively, with 12 bases between them. CDR1 is MNHNS and CDR2 is SASEGT in the germline V gene. This CDR3 region has 16 residues. Clones were read by immunoSEQ multiplex PCR, and TCRdb kept only the in-frame ones, dropping some. The table shows approximately 1.5 million clones, with about 98.5% occurring only once. Sequencing was performed on naive CD4+ T cells sorted from blood. Subset defined: CD45RA+ positively selected. The sequence derives from a man in his thirties or forties in good health. This chain connects TRBV6-1 to TRBJ2-1, with a possible D match to TRBD2 (5 bases). The CDR3 protein is CASSDKRTASYNEQFF. The CDR3 DNA reads TGTGCCAGCAGTGATAAGCGGACCGCCTCCTACAATGAGCAGTTCTTC.